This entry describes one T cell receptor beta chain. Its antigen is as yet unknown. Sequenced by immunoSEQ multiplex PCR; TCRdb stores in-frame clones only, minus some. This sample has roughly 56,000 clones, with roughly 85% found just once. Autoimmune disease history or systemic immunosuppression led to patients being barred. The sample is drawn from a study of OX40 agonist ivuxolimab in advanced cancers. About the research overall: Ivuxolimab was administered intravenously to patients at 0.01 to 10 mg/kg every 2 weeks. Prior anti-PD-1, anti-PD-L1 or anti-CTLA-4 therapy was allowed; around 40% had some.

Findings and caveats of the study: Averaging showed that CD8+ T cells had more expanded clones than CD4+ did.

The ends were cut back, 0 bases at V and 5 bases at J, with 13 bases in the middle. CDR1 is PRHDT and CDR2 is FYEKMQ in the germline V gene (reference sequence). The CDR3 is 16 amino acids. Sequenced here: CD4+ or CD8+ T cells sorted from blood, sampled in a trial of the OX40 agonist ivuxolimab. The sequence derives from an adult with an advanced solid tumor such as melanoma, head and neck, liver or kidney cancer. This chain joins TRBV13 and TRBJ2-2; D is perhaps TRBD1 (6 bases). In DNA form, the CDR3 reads TGTGCCAGCAGCTTAGGGGGCTTTCAGGGGACCGGGGAGCTGTTTTTT. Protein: CASSLGGFQGTGELFF.